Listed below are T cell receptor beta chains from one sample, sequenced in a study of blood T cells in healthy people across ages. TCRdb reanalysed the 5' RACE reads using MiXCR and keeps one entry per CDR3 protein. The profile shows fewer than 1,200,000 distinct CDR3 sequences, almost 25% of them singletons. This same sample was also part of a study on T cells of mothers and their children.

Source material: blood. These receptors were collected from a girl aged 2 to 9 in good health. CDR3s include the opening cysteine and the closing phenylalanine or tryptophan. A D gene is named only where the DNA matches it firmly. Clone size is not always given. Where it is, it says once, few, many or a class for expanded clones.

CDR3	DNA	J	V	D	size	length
CASSEQGVNEQFF	TGTGCCAGCAGTGAGCAGGGGGTCAATGAGCAGTTCTTC	TRBJ2-1	TRBV6-1	TRBD1	-	13
CATFRDLVDTEAFF	TGTGCCACCTTCCGAGACTTGGTAGACACTGAAGCTTTCTTT	TRBJ1-1	TRBV15	-	few	14
CASSISGQEGEQYF	TGTGCCAGTAGTATATCGGGACAGGAGGGGGAGCAGTACTTC	TRBJ2-7	TRBV19	TRBD1	-	14
CASSQLGAGVAFF	TGCGCCAGCAGCCAATTGGGGGCGGGAGTAGCTTTCTTT	TRBJ1-1	TRBV4-1	-	-	13
CASSDDRMTEALF	TGTGCCAGCAGTGACGACCGTATGACTGAAGCTCTCTTT	TRBJ1-1	TRBV12-3/TRBV12-4	-	few	13
CASSVTGLPNYGYTF	TGTGCCAGCAGCGTTACGGGTCTACCTAACTATGGCTACACCTTC	TRBJ1-2	TRBV9	-	-	15
CASSPSPRAQETQYF	TGTGCCAGCAGCCCCTCCCCCAGGGCCCAAGAGACCCAGTACTTC	TRBJ2-5	TRBV7-2	-	few	15
CASSNRANTEAFF	TGTGCCAGCAGTAACAGGGCGAACACTGAAGCTTTCTTT	TRBJ1-1	TRBV6-2/TRBV6-3	-	-	13
CASSYSDRGDETQYF	TGTGCCAGCAGTTACTCGGACAGGGGGGACGAGACCCAGTACTTC	TRBJ2-5	TRBV6-5	TRBD1	-	15
CASSIGGLEAFF	TGTGCCAGTAGTATCGGTGGGTTGGAAGCTTTCTTT	TRBJ1-1	TRBV19	-	-	12
CASTLPTGPDTQYF	TGTGCCAGCACCCTGCCGACGGGGCCAGATACGCAGTATTTT	TRBJ2-3	TRBV7-9	-	many	14
CASSLAQGSETQYF	TGTGCCAGCAGTTTAGCGCAGGGTTCGGAGACCCAGTACTTC	TRBJ2-5	TRBV12-3/TRBV12-4	-	-	14
CATSNSPGTEAFF	TGTGCCACCAGCAACAGCCCCGGCACTGAAGCTTTCTTT	TRBJ1-1	TRBV15	-	few	13
CSARQGLGGEQYF	TGCAGTGCTAGACAGGGACTAGGTGGCGAGCAGTACTTC	TRBJ2-7	TRBV20-1	TRBD2	-	13
CSASYLSEKLFF	TGCAGTGCTAGTTATCTTTCCGAAAAACTGTTTTTT	TRBJ1-4	TRBV20-1	-	few	12
CASSSGQSWDEQFF	TGTGCCAGCAGCTCGGGGCAATCTTGGGATGAGCAGTTCTTC	TRBJ2-1	TRBV7-2	-	-	14
CASRSTGSGYTF	TGCGCCAGCAGATCAACAGGGTCTGGCTACACCTTC	TRBJ1-2	TRBV4-3	-	-	12
CSARVAGGMNIQYF	TGCAGTGCTAGGGTTGCGGGGGGGATGAACATTCAGTACTTC	TRBJ2-4	TRBV20-1	TRBD2	-	14
CASRLSDQETQYF	TGCGCCAGCAGACTCAGCGACCAAGAGACCCAGTACTTC	TRBJ2-5	TRBV5-1	-	-	13
CASSQGPKGAGGYTF	TGCGCCAGCAGCCAAGGGCCTAAGGGGGCTGGAGGCTACACCTTC	TRBJ1-2	TRBV4-1	TRBD1	-	15
CASTSNGDRRTGELFF	TGTGCCAGCACTTCTAATGGAGATCGACGGACCGGGGAGCTGTTTTTT	TRBJ2-2	TRBV12-3/TRBV12-4	-	few	16
CASSRTLGTGTYTF	TGTGCCAGCAGCCGCACCCTTGGGACAGGGACCTACACCTTC	TRBJ1-2	TRBV3-1	TRBD1	-	14
CASSQVGTGDPDTQYF	TGCGCCAGCAGCCAAGTAGGGACAGGGGATCCGGATACGCAGTATTTT	TRBJ2-3	TRBV4-3	TRBD1	-	16
CASSVVSREYEQYF	TGTGCCAGCAGCGTAGTGAGCAGGGAATACGAGCAGTACTTC	TRBJ2-7	TRBV9	-	once	14
CSVRLTLVETQYF	TGCAGCGTTAGGCTAACACTCGTGGAGACCCAGTACTTC	TRBJ2-5	TRBV29-1	-	-	13
CASSAFLNQPQHF	TGTGCCAGCAGCGCCTTTCTAAATCAGCCCCAGCATTTT	TRBJ1-5	TRBV6-1	-	-	13
CASSLEGGSGGETQYF	TGCGCCAGCAGCTTGGAAGGAGGGTCGGGAGGAGAGACCCAGTACTTC	TRBJ2-5	TRBV5-1	TRBD2	few	16
CASSQDLDGWQYF	TGTGCCAGCAGCCAAGATCTGGATGGTTGGCAGTACTTC	TRBJ2-7	TRBV4-2	-	-	13
CASSFSIEQFF	TGTGCCAGCAGTTTTTCGATTGAGCAGTTCTTC	TRBJ2-1	TRBV12-3/TRBV12-4	-	-	11
CASSLGVNYEQYF	TGCGCCAGCAGCTTGGGGGTAAACTACGAGCAGTACTTC	TRBJ2-7	TRBV5-1	-	few	13
CASSLDPRSYNEQFF	TGTGCCAGCAGCTTGGACCCTAGGTCGTACAATGAGCAGTTCTTC	TRBJ2-1	TRBV7-2	-	few	15
CSVELGREKLFF	TGCAGCGTTGAACTAGGACGGGAAAAACTGTTTTTT	TRBJ1-4	TRBV29-1	-	few	12
CASRGGRSSGNTIYF	TGTGCCAGCAGGGGGGGACGGTCCTCTGGAAACACCATATATTTT	TRBJ1-3	TRBV2	-	few	15
CASSYTGPTEQYF	TGTGCCAGCAGTTATACAGGACCCACCGAGCAGTACTTC	TRBJ2-7	TRBV6-2/TRBV6-3	-	many	13
CSARDSDRGYNEQFF	TGCAGTGCTAGAGATTCGGACAGGGGTTACAATGAGCAGTTCTTC	TRBJ2-1	TRBV20-1	TRBD1	-	15
CANLFRWYEQYF	TGTGCCAACTTGTTTCGTTGGTACGAGCAGTACTTC	TRBJ2-7	TRBV6-5	-	few	12
CASSFSGGDSPLHF	TGTGCCAGCAGTTTCTCGGGAGGCGATTCACCCCTCCACTTT	TRBJ1-6	TRBV12-3/TRBV12-4	-	few	14
CSARDEGGYTF	TGCAGTGCTAGAGATGAGGGCGGCTACACCTTC	TRBJ1-2	TRBV20-1	-	-	11
CASSLWGGDNGYTF	TGTGCCAGCAGTTTATGGGGGGGGGACAATGGCTACACCTTC	TRBJ1-2	TRBV12-3/TRBV12-4	-	few	14
CASSLSPPGANVLTF	TGTGCCAGCAGTTTAAGTCCCCCTGGGGCCAACGTCCTGACTTTC	TRBJ2-6	TRBV27	-	-	15
CASSTVLTTGELFF	TGTGCCAGCTCTACAGTCCTGACCACCGGGGAGCTGTTTTTT	TRBJ2-2	TRBV6-5	-	once	14
CASSLKASQPQHF	TGTGCCAGCAGCTTAAAGGCGAGCCAGCCCCAGCATTTT	TRBJ1-5	TRBV7-6	-	few	13
CASSLGFLEQYF	TGTGCCAGCAGCTTAGGATTCCTCGAGCAGTACTTC	TRBJ2-7	TRBV7-9	-	-	12
CASSLAGGEMETQYF	TGTGCCAGCAGCTTAGCGGGCGGGGAGATGGAGACCCAGTACTTC	TRBJ2-5	TRBV7-8	-	many	15
CATLYSGLPYEQYF	TGTGCCACCCTCTATTCTGGCCTCCCCTACGAGCAGTACTTC	TRBJ2-7	TRBV7-9	-	-	14
CSASLSGGTEAFF	TGCAGTGCTAGTCTTTCAGGGGGAACTGAAGCTTTCTTT	TRBJ1-1	TRBV20-1	TRBD1	-	13
CSASPAGAGPQNIQYF	TGCAGTGCTTCACCGGCGGGGGCCGGCCCTCAAAACATTCAGTACTTC	TRBJ2-4	TRBV20-1	-	-	16
CASSAGQGINNEQFF	TGTGCCAGCAGCGCGGGACAGGGTATCAACAATGAGCAGTTCTTC	TRBJ2-1	TRBV5-5	TRBD1	once	15
CSVRGLGQADWEQYF	TGCAGCGTTCGGGGGTTGGGTCAGGCCGATTGGGAGCAGTACTTC	TRBJ2-7	TRBV29-1	-	few	15
CASSLGTGTVEQYF	TGTGCCAGCAGTTTAGGGACAGGGACTGTGGAGCAGTACTTC	TRBJ2-5	TRBV12-3/TRBV12-4	TRBD1	-	14
CASSLSGAGASYEQYF	TGTGCCAGCAGTCTATCAGGGGCAGGGGCGTCCTACGAGCAGTACTTC	TRBJ2-7	TRBV27	-	-	16
CSARDGTGGNEKLFF	TGCAGTGCTAGAGATGGGACAGGGGGGAATGAAAAACTGTTTTTT	TRBJ1-4	TRBV20-1	TRBD1	-	15
CASSLEGDTNSPLHF	TGTGCCAGCAGCTTAGAAGGGGACACCAATTCACCCCTCCACTTT	TRBJ1-6	TRBV11-3	-	-	15
CASSQDERGGFYYEQYF	TGCGCCAGCAGCCAAGACGAGCGGGGTGGATTTTACTACGAGCAGTACTTC	TRBJ2-7	TRBV4-3	TRBD2	-	17
CASGFDWETQYF	TGTGCTAGTGGCTTCGACTGGGAGACCCAGTACTTC	TRBJ2-5	TRBV12-5	-	-	12